Listed here are 9 T cell receptor beta chains from one sample, sequenced in a study of cytomegalovirus exposure and HLA in healthy donors. The primer mix had 60 Vbeta and 13 Jbeta primers. Assay used: immunoSEQ multiplex PCR; TCRdb lists only in-frame clones, some missing. The sample shows approximately 79,000 clones, roughly 79% of them seen only once. Sequencing was carried out using PBMCs. These receptors were collected from a man aged 35 to 55 in good health and CMV-seronegative.

The rearrangement links TRBV15 to TRBJ1-5; 7 nucleotides match TRBD1. After removal of 1 base from V and 4 bases from J, the junction contained 1 base not matched to a gene. The CDR3 runs to 14 residues. The germline gives CDR1 LNHNV, CDR2 YYDKDF (reference sequence). This CDR3 reads CATSRGDSNQPQHF. CDR3 DNA sequence: TGTGCCACCAGCAGAGGGGACAGTAATCAGCCCCAGCATTTT. The variable domain in full, completed from reference TRBV15 and TRBJ1-5, reads DAMVIQNPRYQVTQFGKPVTLSCSQTLNHNVMYWYQQKSSQAPKLLFHYYDKDFNNEADTPDNFQSRRPNTSFCFLDIRSPGLGDTAMYLCATSRGDSNQPQHFGDGTRLSIL.

The chain links TRBV9 to TRBJ2-2; D might be TRBD1 (6 bases). With 2 bases removed from V and 6 bases from J, the gap between germline ends came to 14 bases. Germline V gene sequence: CDR1 SGDLS, CDR2 YYNGEE. This CDR3 has 15 amino acids. CDR3 loop: CASSVNRDAAGELFF. As DNA, the CDR3 is TGTGCCAGCAGCGTGAACAGGGATGCGGCCGGGGAGCTGTTTTTT.

V usage is TRBV30 and J usage is TRBJ2-5; 8 bases map to TRBD1. The V and J ends lost 4 bases and 2 bases, in that order; junction bases with no gene match: 6. Per the germline V gene, CDR1 is GTSNPN and CDR2 is SVGIG (reference sequence). CDR3 length equals 14 residues. CDR3 protein: CAWTRTGLQETQYF. The CDR3 region has the DNA TGTGCCTGGACTAGGACAGGGCTTCAAGAGACCCAGTACTTC.

This clone was observed a handful of times. This sequence joins TRBV7-9 and TRBJ2-1, with 9 bases identical to TRBD1. The V and J ends lost 4 bases and 3 bases, in that order; junction bases with no gene match: 10. Germline-derived CDR1 and CDR2 are SEHNR and FQNEAQ (reference sequence). The CDR3 has 17 residues. CDR3 sequence (DNA): TGTGCCAGCAGCTCGCCCCTCCGGGACAGGGTCTACAATGAGCAGTTCTTC. This codes for CASSSPLRDRVYNEQFF.

The J gene is TRBJ2-7, the V gene TRBV4-2, with TRBD1 as a possible D gene (5 bases). Germline V gene sequence: CDR1 LGHNA, CDR2 YNFKEQ. This CDR3 contains 11 residues. V was cut by 1 base and J by 11 bases, with 9 bases left in between. The CDR3 sequence: CASSQGAGKYF. CDR3 nucleotide sequence: TGTGCCAGCAGCCAAGGGGCAGGGAAGTACTTC.

On this clone itself: This CDR3 is also generated by other DNA sequences in the sample. This chain uses TRBV9 with TRBJ2-3; possible D gene TRBD2, 6 bases. The V and J ends lost 0 bases and 0 bases respectively, with 8 bases between them. From germline, CDR1 is SGDLS and CDR2 YYNGEE. The length of the CDR3 is 15 residues. Here the CDR3 reads CASSVAAGSTDTQYF. The CDR3 nucleotides are TGTGCCAGCAGCGTAGCCGCGGGGAGCACAGATACGCAGTATTTT.

The chain couples TRBV4-1 to TRBJ2-2; 7 bases agree with TRBD2. CDR3 length: 18 residues. Germline loops: CDR1 MGHRA, CDR2 YSYEKL. The V gene end was trimmed by 4 bases and the J gene end by 2 bases; junction bases not matched to a gene: 13. CDR3 DNA sequence: TGCGCCAGCAGCCCGGGACTACTAACACGAACAAACACCGGGGAGCTGTTTTTT. It encodes CASSPGLLTRTNTGELFF.

V gene TRBV5-1 combines with J gene TRBJ1-4, with D possibly TRBD1 on 5 matching bases. Trimming took off 5 bases at V and 6 bases at J, with 14 bases between the two ends. Per germline, CDR1 SGHRS and CDR2 YFSETQ. The CDR3 is made up of 14 amino acids. The CDR3 DNA reads TGCGCCAGCAGTCCCCTTGGGGGGGATGAAAAACTGTTTTTT. Translating gives CASSPLGGDEKLFF. Using reference TRBV5-1 and TRBJ1-4 for the parts outside the CDR3, the full variable domain is KAGVTQTPRYLIKTRGQQVTLSCSPISGHRSVSWYQQTPGQGLQFLFEYFSETQRNKGNFPGRFSGRQFSNSRSEMNVSTLELGDSALYLCASSPLGGDEKLFFGSGTQLSVL.

V usage is TRBV11-1 and J usage is TRBJ2-7; a possible D gene is TRBD2 (7 bases). The CDR3 has 15 amino acids. The V and J ends lost 5 bases and 1 base respectively, with 15 bases between them. Germline CDR1 SGHAT, CDR2 FQDESV (reference sequence). The chain's CDR3 is CASSPPRGLSYEQYF. The CDR3 DNA follows: TGTGCCAGCAGCCCCCCGCGGGGGCTTTCCTACGAGCAGTACTTC.